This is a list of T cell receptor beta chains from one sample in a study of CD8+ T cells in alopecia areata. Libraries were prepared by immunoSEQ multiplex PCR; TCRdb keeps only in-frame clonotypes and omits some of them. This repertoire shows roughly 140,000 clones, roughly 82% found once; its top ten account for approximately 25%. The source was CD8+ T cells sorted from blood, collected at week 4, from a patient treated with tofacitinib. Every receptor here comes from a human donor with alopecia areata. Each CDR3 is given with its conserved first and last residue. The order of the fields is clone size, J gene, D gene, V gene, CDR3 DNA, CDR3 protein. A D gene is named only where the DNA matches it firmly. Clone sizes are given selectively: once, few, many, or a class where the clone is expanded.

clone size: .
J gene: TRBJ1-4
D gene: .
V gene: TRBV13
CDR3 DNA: TGTGCCAGCAGCTCTGACTTATTGGGAGGGAAACTGTTTTTT
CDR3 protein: CASSSDLLGGKLFF

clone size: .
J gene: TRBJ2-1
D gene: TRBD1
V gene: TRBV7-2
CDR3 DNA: TGTGCCAGCAGCTTAGAGGGCAGGGGGTCCTACAATGAGCAGTTCTTC
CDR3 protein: CASSLEGRGSYNEQFF

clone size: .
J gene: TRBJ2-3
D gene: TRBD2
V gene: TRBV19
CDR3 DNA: TGTGCCACCGGACTAGCGGTGCTCACAGATACGCAGTATTTT
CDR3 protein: CATGLAVLTDTQYF

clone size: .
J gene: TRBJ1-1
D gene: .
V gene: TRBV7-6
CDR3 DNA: TGTGCCAGCAGCTTAGGGCAGGACCTGAACACTGAAGCTTTCTTT
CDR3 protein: CASSLGQDLNTEAFF

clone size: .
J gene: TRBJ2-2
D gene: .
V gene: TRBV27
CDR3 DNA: TGTGCCAGCACCGGGCCGGGCGGGGAGCTGTTTTTT
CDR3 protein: CASTGPGGELFF

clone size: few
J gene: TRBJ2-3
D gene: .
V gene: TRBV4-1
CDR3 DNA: TGCGCCAGCAGCCAAGATGGCTTGGGGTCAGATACGCAGTATTTT
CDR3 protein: CASSQDGLGSDTQYF

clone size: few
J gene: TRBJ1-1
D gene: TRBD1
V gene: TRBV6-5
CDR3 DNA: TGTGCCAGCAGTCCGGGACAGGCCCCTATACCTGAAGCTTTCTTT
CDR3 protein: CASSPGQAPIPEAFF

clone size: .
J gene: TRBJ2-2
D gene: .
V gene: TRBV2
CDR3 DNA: TGTGCCAGCAGTGAAAGCACAGGGAACACCGGGGAGCTGTTTTTT
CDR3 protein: CASSESTGNTGELFF

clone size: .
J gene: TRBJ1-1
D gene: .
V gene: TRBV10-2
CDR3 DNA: TGCGCCAGCATTAAGGGCACTGAAGCTTTCTTT
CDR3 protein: CASIKGTEAFF

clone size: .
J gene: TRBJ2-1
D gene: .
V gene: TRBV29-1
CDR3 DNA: TGCAGCGTGGATTCGGCGGGGCCCTACAATGAGCAGTTCTTC
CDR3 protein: CSVDSAGPYNEQFF

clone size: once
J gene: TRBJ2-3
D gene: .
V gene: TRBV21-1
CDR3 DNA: TGTGCCAGCAGCACCCAGCATAACACAGATACGCAGTATTTT
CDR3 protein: CASSTQHNTDTQYF

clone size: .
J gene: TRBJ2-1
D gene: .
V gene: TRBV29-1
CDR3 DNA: TGCAGCGTTGTGTGGGGCCAGGGCTACAATGAGCAGTTCTTC
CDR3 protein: CSVVWGQGYNEQFF

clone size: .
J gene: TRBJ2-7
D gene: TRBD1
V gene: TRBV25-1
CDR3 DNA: TGTGCCAGCAGTCAAGTGGGCCGGGACAGAGGCTACGAGCAGTACTTC
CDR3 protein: CASSQVGRDRGYEQYF

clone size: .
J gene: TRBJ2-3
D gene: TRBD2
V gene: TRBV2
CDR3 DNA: TGTGCCAGCAGGCCCGGGGGGGCTACAGATACGCAGTATTTT
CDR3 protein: CASRPGGATDTQYF

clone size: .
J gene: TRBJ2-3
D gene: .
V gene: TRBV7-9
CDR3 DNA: TGTGCCAGCAGCTTCCCTCTCACAGATACGCAGTATTTT
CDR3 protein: CASSFPLTDTQYF

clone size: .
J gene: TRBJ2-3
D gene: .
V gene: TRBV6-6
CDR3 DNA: TGTGCCAGCAGTTCCTCGTGGGGGACTGGATCAGATACGCAGTATTTT
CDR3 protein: CASSSSWGTGSDTQYF

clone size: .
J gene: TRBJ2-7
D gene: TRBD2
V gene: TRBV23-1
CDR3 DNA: TGCGCCAGCAGTCAATCAAAGCGGGGGGACTCCTACGAGCAGTACTTC
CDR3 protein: CASSQSKRGDSYEQYF

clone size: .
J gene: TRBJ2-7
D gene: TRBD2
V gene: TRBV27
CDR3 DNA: TGTGCCAGCAGTATGCTAGCGGGGGGGAACGAGCAGTACTTC
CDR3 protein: CASSMLAGGNEQYF

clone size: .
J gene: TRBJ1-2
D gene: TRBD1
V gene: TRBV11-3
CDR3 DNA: TGTGCCAGCAGCTTAACAGGGGAAACGGCGGGCTATGGCTACACCTTC
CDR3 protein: CASSLTGETAGYGYTF

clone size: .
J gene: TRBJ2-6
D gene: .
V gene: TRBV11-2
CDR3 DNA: TGTGCCAGCAGCTTAGATCATTGGGGGGACTCTGGGGCCAACGTCCTGACTTTC
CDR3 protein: CASSLDHWGDSGANVLTF

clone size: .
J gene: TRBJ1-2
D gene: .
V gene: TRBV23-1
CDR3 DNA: TGCGCCAGCAGTCAATCCCCCCTTCATGGTGGCTACACCTTC
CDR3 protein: CASSQSPLHGGYTF

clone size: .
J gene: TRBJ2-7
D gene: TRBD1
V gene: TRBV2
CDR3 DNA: TGTGCCAGCAGTGTTTACAGGGGCTGCACCAGCGGCGAGCAGTACTTC
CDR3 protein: CASSVYRGCTSGEQYF

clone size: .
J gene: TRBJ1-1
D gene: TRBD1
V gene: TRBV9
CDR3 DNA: TGTGCCAGCAGCTCCACAGGGGGAGCGGGGACTGAAGCTTTCTTC
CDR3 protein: CASSSTGGAGTEAFF

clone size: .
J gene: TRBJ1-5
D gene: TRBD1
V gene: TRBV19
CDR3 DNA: TGTGCCAGTAGTTTTGGGACAGCAAGCAATCAGCCCCAGCATTTT
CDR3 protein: CASSFGTASNQPQHF

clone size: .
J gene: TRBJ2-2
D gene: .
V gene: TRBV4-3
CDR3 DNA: TGCGCCAGCAGCTACGTCAGGGAGGCCGGGGAGCTGTTTTTT
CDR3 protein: CASSYVREAGELFF